This TCR beta chain appears in the sequencing data of a study of T cell repertoires in ileal Crohn's disease. Each sample's TCRB immunosequencing used about 500 nanograms of biopsy DNA. Only in-frame clones appear in the TCRdb table, and some are missing; sequencing was by immunoSEQ multiplex PCR. The sample carries a few thousand clones, more than 60% recorded once. Trimming removed 5 bases from V and 2 bases from J, with 11 bases in between. This CDR3 region has 14 residues. CDR1 and CDR2 from the germline V gene are MNHNY and SVGAGI (reference sequence). Concerning this clone: The target antigen is unknown.

Study observations and caveats: Endoscopic recurrence occurred in every patient whose clonality exceeded 26.8%.

The chain recombines TRBV6-6 with TRBJ2-3; a weak D match, TRBD2 (6 bases). The clonotype was recovered from an adult with Crohn's disease. Specimen: ileal tissue. DNA for the CDR3: TGTGCCAGCAGTACCGGACTATACACAGATACGCAGTATTTT. Protein sequence: CASSTGLYTDTQYF.